The rows below give T cell receptor beta chains drawn from one sample of a study of shared clonotypes between healthy human individuals. Clones were sequenced by immunoSEQ multiplex PCR, and TCRdb holds only the in-frame ones, with some missing. The sample shows about 2.1 million clones, 85% to 95% of them seen only once. The material sequenced was naive CD8+ T cells from PBMCs. These receptors were collected from a man between 18 and 35 years old in good health. Some clones in this sample may be carry-over from other donors' samples. Both conserved end residues are part of each CDR3. D genes are given only for firm matches. The size field is filled for only some rows; it gives once, few, many or a size class.

v_call	clone_size	d_call	j_call	cdr3_nt	cdr3_aa
TRBV4-1	.	.	TRBJ1-1	TGCGCCAGCAGCCAACAGGGGCCCTGGGAAGCTTTCTTT	CASSQQGPWEAFF
TRBV27	.	.	TRBJ2-7	TGTGCCAGCAGTCCAGAGATTGGACCAGCAGCCTACGAGCAGTACTTC	CASSPEIGPAAYEQYF
TRBV28	once	TRBD1	TRBJ2-7	TGTGCCAGCAGTTTAGGGCGACAGGGGTTTGTCTACGAGCAGTACTTC	CASSLGRQGFVYEQYF
TRBV6-6	.	.	TRBJ2-5	TGTGCCAGCAGTGCCCCACACCTCCAGGAGACCCAGTACTTC	CASSAPHLQETQYF
TRBV11-2	.	.	TRBJ1-1	TGTGCCAGCAGCTTAGGGGCAGGGCCAGCTTTCTTT	CASSLGAGPAFF
TRBV30	once	TRBD1	TRBJ2-7	TGTGCCTGGAAAATGGGGACAGCCTACGAGCAGTACTTC	CAWKMGTAYEQYF
TRBV28	.	.	TRBJ1-2	TGTGCCAGCAACACGCGGAGCGCGAACTATGGCTACACCTTC	CASNTRSANYGYTF
TRBV5-1	once	TRBD1	TRBJ2-2	TGCGCCAGCAGCTTGGGTCCGGGACAGGGGTACGCCGGGGAGCTGTTTTTT	CASSLGPGQGYAGELFF
TRBV11-3	.	TRBD2	TRBJ2-7	TGTGCCAGCAGCCCACCCCGACTAGCGGGAGTTTCCTCCTACGAGCAGTACTTC	CASSPPRLAGVSSYEQYF
TRBV14	.	.	TRBJ2-4	TGTGCCAGCAGCCCTCCGGGACTCTCAAACATTCAGTACTTC	CASSPPGLSNIQYF
TRBV6-5	.	TRBD1	TRBJ1-1	TGTGCCAGCAGGCTAAGGGGGCCCGACACTGAAGCTTTCTTT	CASRLRGPDTEAFF
TRBV2	.	.	TRBJ2-7	TGTGCCAGCAGTGAATGGAGCGGAGTCGACTACGAGCAGTACTTC	CASSEWSGVDYEQYF
TRBV4-2	.	.	TRBJ2-1	TGTGCCAGCAGCCAGAGACTTGACAATGAGCAGTTCTTC	CASSQRLDNEQFF
TRBV4-3	.	.	TRBJ2-3	TGCGCCAGCAGCCAAGACCCTCTTGCCGGCACAGATACGCAGTATTTT	CASSQDPLAGTDTQYF
TRBV28	.	.	TRBJ2-7	TGTGCCAGCAGCCCCACTATTCTCGAGCAGTACTTC	CASSPTILEQYF
TRBV30	few	.	TRBJ1-2	TGTGCCTGGAGTGTTGACGGAGCTAACTATGGCTACACCTTC	CAWSVDGANYGYTF
TRBV27	few	TRBD1	TRBJ1-5	TGTGCCAGCAGTCCGAACAGGGGTGGTCAGCCCCAGCATTTT	CASSPNRGGQPQHF
TRBV27	.	TRBD2	TRBJ2-1	TGTGCCAGCAGTTTTGGGGGACTAGCTTACAATGAGCAGTTCTTC	CASSFGGLAYNEQFF
TRBV7-8	.	.	TRBJ1-2	TGTGCCAGCAGCCCTTACACCTTC	CASSPYTF
TRBV7-9	.	.	TRBJ1-1	TGTGCCAGCAGGCCTCGGGAGAGGATCACTGAAGCTTTCTTT	CASRPRERITEAFF
TRBV29-1	.	TRBD2	TRBJ2-7	TGCAGCGTTGAAGGACTAGCGGGAGGGCGCGAGCAGTACTTC	CSVEGLAGGREQYF
TRBV5-6	.	.	TRBJ2-1	TGTGCCAGCAGCTTGGGGCTACCTGGGAAGGAGCAGTTCTTC	CASSLGLPGKEQFF
TRBV7-9	.	TRBD2	TRBJ2-4	TGTGCCAGCAGCTTAGTATCGGGGGGACCGAAAAACATTCAGTACTTC	CASSLVSGGPKNIQYF
TRBV7-9	.	.	TRBJ1-1	TGTGCCAGCAGCTTAATAATCCGGGGACCGAACACTGAAGCTTTCTTT	CASSLIIRGPNTEAFF
TRBV27	.	.	TRBJ1-1	TGTGCCAGCAGTTTACCGGTGCACACTGAAGCTTTCTTT	CASSLPVHTEAFF
TRBV28	.	TRBD1	TRBJ1-2	TGTGCCAGCAGTTTATTTTCCCGGGACAGGGGCTCTGGCTACACCTTC	CASSLFSRDRGSGYTF
TRBV9	.	TRBD2	TRBJ2-3	TGTGCCAGCAGCCAACCGGGACTAGCGGAGGAACTGTGGGATACGCAGTATTTT	CASSQPGLAEELWDTQYF
TRBV7-8	.	TRBD2	TRBJ2-3	TGTGCCAGCAGCTCCACCCTACTAGCGGGAGAGGTCAGAGGCACAGATACGCAGTATTTT	CASSSTLLAGEVRGTDTQYF
TRBV7-2	.	TRBD1	TRBJ2-7	TGTGCCAGCAGCTACGAGACAGGGACCTACGAGCAGTACTTC	CASSYETGTYEQYF
TRBV6-5	.	TRBD1	TRBJ2-2	TGTGCCAGCAGATGGACAGGGGCTGAGGAGCTGTTTTTT	CASRWTGAEELFF
TRBV29-1	.	TRBD1	TRBJ2-3	TGCAGCTCCGGGACAGGGAGCACAGATACGCAGTATTTT	CSSGTGSTDTQYF
TRBV25-1	.	TRBD2	TRBJ2-2	TGTGTCAGCCAGACTAGCGGGACCTTCACCGGGGAGCTGTTTTTT	CVSQTSGTFTGELFF
TRBV15	.	.	TRBJ1-1	TGTGCCACCAGCCCAGTGAACACTGGAGCTTTCTTT	CATSPVNTGAFF
TRBV4-3	.	.	TRBJ1-2	TGCGCCAGCAGCCCCCGTACTTTCCTGTATGGCTACACCTTC	CASSPRTFLYGYTF
TRBV6-4	.	.	TRBJ1-5	TGTGCCAGCAGGGCAGACCCCTCGGGGTCGGATCAGCCCCAGCATTTT	CASRADPSGSDQPQHF
TRBV18	.	.	TRBJ1-1	TGTGCCAGCTCACTACCTAGGTCGTTGATGAACACTGAAGCTTTCTTT	CASSLPRSLMNTEAFF
TRBV7-9	.	.	TRBJ2-7	TGTGCCAGCAGCTTATTCCCAGGGCCGCCTAAGGATGAGCAGTACTTC	CASSLFPGPPKDEQYF
TRBV27	.	TRBD2	TRBJ2-7	TGTGCCAGCAGTTTATGGACGGGAGGGGACGAGCAGTACTTC	CASSLWTGGDEQYF
TRBV10-3	.	TRBD2	TRBJ2-1	TGTGCCATCAGCGACCAGCGGGAAGGGTCCTACAATGAGCAGTTCTTC	CAISDQREGSYNEQFF
TRBV7-6	.	.	TRBJ2-1	TGTGCCAGCAGCGCATTAGGTAGCAGGCCCCAGTTCTTC	CASSALGSRPQFF
TRBV5-1	.	TRBD1	TRBJ1-2	TGCGCCAGCAGCGAAAGGACAGGCTTCTATGGCTACACCTTC	CASSERTGFYGYTF
TRBV27	.	TRBD2	TRBJ2-3	TGTGCCAGCAGGACGGGAGGGACAGATACGCAGTATTTT	CASRTGGTDTQYF
TRBV2	.	.	TRBJ2-3	TGTGCCAGCAGCGCGGCCGGTGGGCCAGAGGATACGCAGTATTTT	CASSAAGGPEDTQYF
TRBV27	.	TRBD1	TRBJ1-5	TGTGCCAGCAGTCGGGGAACGCAGGGGGCCGGGCAGCCCCAGCATTTT	CASSRGTQGAGQPQHF
TRBV5-6	.	.	TRBJ1-4	TGTGCCAGCAGCCCGGCGGGGGTGGGTGAAAAACTGTTTTTT	CASSPAGVGEKLFF
TRBV5-1	.	.	TRBJ2-1	TGCGCCAGCAGCTTGGCCGAGGGTAGCCCCTACAATGAGCAGTTCTTC	CASSLAEGSPYNEQFF
TRBV5-6	once	.	TRBJ1-2	TGTGCCAGCAGATTGGTGGGGAACTATGGCTACACCTTC	CASRLVGNYGYTF
TRBV7-2	once	.	TRBJ2-7	TGTGCCAGCAGCTCTCGCCCGGCGGACGCCTACGAGCAGTACTTC	CASSSRPADAYEQYF
TRBV6-5	.	.	TRBJ2-5	TGTGCCAGCAGTTATGGTGGGGAGACCCAGTACTTC	CASSYGGETQYF
TRBV5-1	.	.	TRBJ2-7	TGCGCCAGCAGCTTGTCCCCGCGGGACACAGCCTACGAGCAGTACTTC	CASSLSPRDTAYEQYF
TRBV6-1	.	.	TRBJ2-7	TGTGCCAGCTTCCCAGCACGAGCACCGACCTACGAGCAGTACTTC	CASFPARAPTYEQYF
TRBV19	.	TRBD1	TRBJ1-5	TGTGCCAGTAGCCTTAGGGACAGAAATCAGCCCCAGCATTTT	CASSLRDRNQPQHF